A single sample is the source of the 9 T cell receptor beta chains below, sequenced in a study of cytomegalovirus exposure and HLA in healthy donors. The PCR ran on 60 Vbeta and 13 Jbeta primers. The data were produced by immunoSEQ multiplex PCR, yet TCRdb's version contains in-frame clones alone and is incomplete. The sample lists 150,000 to 200,000 clones, approximately 81% occurring once. Sequenced sample: PBMCs. All receptors derive from a woman in her late teens or twenties in good health and CMV-seropositive.

The J gene is TRBJ2-3, the V gene TRBV6-5; TRBD1 agrees at 11 bases. Germline V gives CDR1 MNHEY, CDR2 SVGAGI. With V trimmed by 4 bases and J by 1 base, 4 bases remained unmatched. CDR3 length equals 16 residues. The CDR3 DNA follows: TGTGCCAGCAGTTCCAGGGACAGGGGGGGCACAGATACGCAGTATTTT. Its translation: CASSSRDRGGTDTQYF.

The CDR3 sequence is CASRYRSAYEQYF. CDR3 DNA: TGTGCCAGCCGGTACAGATCGGCCTACGAGCAGTACTTC. This chain links TRBV2 with TRBJ2-7; D call uncertain. The CDR3 is made up of 13 amino acids. From germline, CDR1 is SNHLY and CDR2 FYNNEI. V gave up 8 bases and J gave up 2 bases, with 13 bases separating them.

The rearrangement joins TRBV29-1 to TRBJ2-3; 7 bases match TRBD1. The CDR3 extends over 14 amino acids. In germline, CDR1 is SQVTM, CDR2 ANQGSEA. The ends lost 6 bases at V and 5 bases at J; junction bases unmatched: 11. CDR3 in DNA: TGCAGCGTCCACAGGGGATACACGGGAGATACGCAGTATTTT. As protein: CSVHRGYTGDTQYF.

A word on this clone: Relative to the germline gene, one junction end is altered; a read error may explain this. The chain links TRBV30 to TRBJ1-2; D is ambiguous. Per germline, CDR1 GTSNPN and CDR2 SVGIG (reference sequence). The CDR3 contains 12 residues. The CDR3 here is CAWSGGNYGHTF. The DNA for the CDR3 is TGTGCCTGGAGTGGAGGGAACTATGGCCACACCTTC.

This chain joins TRBV6-5 and TRBJ1-2, with a tentative D call TRBD1 (5 bases). The CDR3 sequence is 13 residues long. Trimming removed 8 bases at V and 6 bases at J, with 16 bases between. Germline CDR1 is MNHEY and CDR2 is SVGAGI. The CDR3 here is CASAGGPGDGYTF. As DNA, the CDR3 is TGTGCCAGCGCCGGGGGACCCGGAGATGGCTACACCTTC.

This clone was seen only a few times. The J gene is TRBJ2-7, the V gene TRBV28; no definite D call. The CDR3 has 14 residues. V shed 8 bases and J shed 4 bases, with 18 bases lying between them. Germline V lookup: CDR1 MDHEN, CDR2 SYDVKM. The CDR3 loop is CASVGTGGLYEQYV. The CDR3, as DNA: TGTGCCAGCGTTGGCACCGGTGGGCTTTACGAGCAGTACGTC.

V usage is TRBV2 and J usage is TRBJ1-4, with D perhaps TRBD1 (5 bases). CDR1 SNHLY and CDR2 FYNNEI come from the germline V gene. Trimming shortened V by 4 bases and J by 6 bases, and 9 bases separated the two germline ends. The CDR3 runs to 13 residues. In nucleotides, the CDR3 is TGTGCCAGCAGTGGACAGTACCATGAAAAACTGTTTTTT. Protein: CASSGQYHEKLFF.

V and J are TRBV28 and TRBJ2-7; TRBD2 might be the D (7 bases). This CDR3 is 14 amino acids long. Per the germline V gene, CDR1 is MDHEN and CDR2 is SYDVKM. V gave up 5 bases and J gave up 3 bases, with 14 bases separating them. CDR3 region: CASSGGGAIYEQYV. DNA for the CDR3: TGTGCCAGCAGTGGGGGGGGCGCGATCTACGAGCAGTACGTC.

The V gene is TRBV7-9, the J gene TRBJ2-6; 8 bases map to TRBD1. Germline loops: CDR1 SEHNR, CDR2 FQNEAQ (reference sequence). The CDR3 loop spans 17 amino acids. Germline trimming cut 5 bases from V and 1 base from J; bases unmatched to any gene: 7. The CDR3, as DNA: TGTGCCAGCAGCGTGGACAGGGACGGATCTGGGGCCAACGTCCTGACTTTC. Protein product: CASSVDRDGSGANVLTF.